In this sample, the clone carrying this TCR beta chain turned up once. The antigen is not known. The CDR3 covers 15 residues. CDR1 is SGHRS, CDR2 YFSETQ, per germline. Trimming shortened V by 1 base and J by 4 bases, and 12 bases separated the two germline ends. These data originate in a study of OX40 agonist ivuxolimab in advanced cancers. On the study more broadly: Around 40% of patients had received prior checkpoint inhibitor therapy. Study-wide points: Among some nonresponders, normalized T-cell clonal expansion was also low.

The repertoire was sequenced with immunoSEQ multiplex PCR; TCRdb's copy has only in-frame clones and lacks some. The data show approximately 70,000 clones, roughly 87% seen once. This chain joins TRBV5-1 and TRBJ1-3; D ambiguous. Sample: CD4+ or CD8+ T cells sorted from blood, taken in a trial of the OX40 agonist ivuxolimab. The origin of this receptor is an adult with an advanced solid tumor such as melanoma, head and neck, liver or kidney cancer. Here the CDR3 reads CASSLSGSGGNTIYF. The CDR3 DNA reads TGCGCCAGCAGCTTGTCGGGGTCGGGGGGAAACACCATATATTTT.